This T cell receptor (beta chain) derives from a study of cytomegalovirus exposure and HLA in healthy donors. Vbeta (60) and Jbeta (13) primers were used in the PCR. Profiled with immunoSEQ multiplex PCR; TCRdb holds only in-frame clones, not every one. The sample holds about 160,000 clones, roughly 82% seen once. In nominal health when sampled, donors likely had unrecorded immune exposures nonetheless. This clone was detected a few times. What it recognizes is unknown. Findings and caveats of the study: The productive fraction for most TCR beta V segments was about 90% or about 30% in an earlier analysis. The authors later found most CMV-associated TCR beta chains appeared HLA-restricted.

Germline V gene sequence: CDR1 LGHNA, CDR2 YSLEER. The CDR3 spans 17 residues. Germline trimming cut 2 bases from V and 2 bases from J; bases unmatched to any gene: 10. The sample taken for sequencing was PBMCs. The source is a man aged 45-65 years in good health and CMV-seropositive. The chain combines TRBV4-3 with TRBJ1-2, with 8 bases lining up with TRBD1. The CDR3 nucleotides are TGCGCCAGCAGCCAACTCCTCAGGGGGCGAACGAACTATGGCTACACCTTC. As protein: CASSQLLRGRTNYGYTF.